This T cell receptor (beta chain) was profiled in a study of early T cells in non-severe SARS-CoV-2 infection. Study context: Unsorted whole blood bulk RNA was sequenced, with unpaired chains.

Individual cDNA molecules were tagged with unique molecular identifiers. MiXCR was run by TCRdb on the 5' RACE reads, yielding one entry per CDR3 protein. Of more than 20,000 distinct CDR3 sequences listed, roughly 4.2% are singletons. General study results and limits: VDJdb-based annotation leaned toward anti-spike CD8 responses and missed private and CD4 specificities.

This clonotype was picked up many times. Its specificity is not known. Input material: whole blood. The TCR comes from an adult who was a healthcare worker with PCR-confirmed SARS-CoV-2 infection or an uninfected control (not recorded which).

The CDR3 here is CASSLARYRENANTIYF. The DNA of the CDR3 is TGTGCCAGCAGCTTAGCGCGGTACAGGGAAAACGCGAACACCATATATTTT. This chain links TRBV7-6 with TRBJ1-3, with a possible D match to TRBD1 (6 bases). CDR1 SGHVS and CDR2 FNYEAQ come from the germline V gene. The CDR3 is 17 residues long. V lost 0 bases, J lost 7 bases, and 19 bases lay in between.